This T cell receptor beta chain was sequenced in a study of cytomegalovirus exposure and HLA in healthy donors. This clone was observed a few times. Its antigen is as yet unknown. Whole-study results and caveats: Published work reported that the classifier diagnosed cytomegalovirus status with high specificity and sensitivity.

The PCR used 60 Vbeta and 13 Jbeta primers. Some clones are missing from TCRdb's copy, which holds only in-frame ones; the method was immunoSEQ multiplex PCR. The profile shows around 260,000 clones, about four fifths of them singletons. The sample comprised PBMCs. The receptor was isolated from a girl aged 2 to 9 in good health and CMV-seronegative.

The CDR3 is CASSPPGTGLRAFF. In DNA, the CDR3 is TGTGCCAGCAGCCCCCCTGGGACAGGGCTTAGGGCTTTCTTT. The chain has TRBV4-2 and TRBJ1-1; 9 nucleotides agree with TRBD1. The germline gives CDR1 LGHNA, CDR2 YNFKEQ. There are 14 residues in the CDR3. V shed 4 bases, J shed 11 bases, and the junction held 11 bases outside the gene matches.